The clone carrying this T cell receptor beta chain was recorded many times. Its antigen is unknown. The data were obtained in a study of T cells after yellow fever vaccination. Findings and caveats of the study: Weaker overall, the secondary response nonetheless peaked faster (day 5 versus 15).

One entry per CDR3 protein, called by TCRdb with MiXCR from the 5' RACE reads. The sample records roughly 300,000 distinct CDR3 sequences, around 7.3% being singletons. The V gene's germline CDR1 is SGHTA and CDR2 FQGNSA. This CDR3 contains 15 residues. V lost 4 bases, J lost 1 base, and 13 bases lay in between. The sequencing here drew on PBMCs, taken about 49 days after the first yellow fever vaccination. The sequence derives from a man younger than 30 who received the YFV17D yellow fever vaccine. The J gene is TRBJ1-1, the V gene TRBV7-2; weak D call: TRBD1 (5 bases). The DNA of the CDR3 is TGTGCCAGCAGCTCGATGTCCCAGGGGAACACTGAAGCTTTCTTT. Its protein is CASSSMSQGNTEAFF.